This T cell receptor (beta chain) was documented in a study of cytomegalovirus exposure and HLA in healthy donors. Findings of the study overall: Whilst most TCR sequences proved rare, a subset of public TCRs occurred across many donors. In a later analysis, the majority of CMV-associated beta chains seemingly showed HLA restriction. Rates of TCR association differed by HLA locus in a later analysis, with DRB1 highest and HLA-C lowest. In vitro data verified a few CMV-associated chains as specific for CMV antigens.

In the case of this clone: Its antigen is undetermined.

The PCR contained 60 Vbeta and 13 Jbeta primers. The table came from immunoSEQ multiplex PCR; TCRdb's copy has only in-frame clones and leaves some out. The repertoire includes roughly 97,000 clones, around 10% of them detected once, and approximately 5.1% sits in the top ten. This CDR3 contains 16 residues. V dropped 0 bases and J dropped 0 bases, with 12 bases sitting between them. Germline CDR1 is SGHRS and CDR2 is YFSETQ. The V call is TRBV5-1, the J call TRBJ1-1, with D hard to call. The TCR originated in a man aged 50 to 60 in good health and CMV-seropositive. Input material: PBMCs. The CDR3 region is CASSLDPGELNTEAFF. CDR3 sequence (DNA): TGCGCCAGCAGCTTGGATCCCGGGGAACTGAACACTGAAGCTTTCTTT.